A single sample gave rise to the 13 T cell receptor beta chains below, sequenced in a study of blood T cell repertoires in COVID-19. Profiling relied on immunoSEQ multiplex PCR, and the TCRdb table lists in-frame clones only, not all of them. The profile shows 120,000 or so clones, more than 65% of them singletons. The sequenced sample was peripheral blood. The receptors were gathered from a woman aged 80 or older with acute or convalescent COVID-19.

The genes are TRBV10-3 and TRBJ2-1; D uncertain. This CDR3 region has 17 residues. The V end was cut by 6 bases, the J end by 9 bases, with 27 bases between. Germline-derived CDR1 and CDR2 are ENHRY and SYGVKD. This chain's CDR3 is CAISPLLELIGLGEQFF. The CDR3 region has the DNA TGTGCCATCAGCCCCCTTTTAGAGCTGATCGGGTTAGGTGAGCAGTTCTTC.

A few counts support this clone. This rearrangement joins TRBV6-1 to TRBJ2-1, with 11 positions matching TRBD1. The V gene's germline CDR1 is MNHNS and CDR2 SASEGT. Trimming removed 3 bases from V and 4 bases from J; junction bases left unmatched: 2. This CDR3 has 15 amino acids. The CDR3 DNA reads as TGTGCCAGCAGTGAGGGACAGGGGGAATACAATGAGCAGTTCTTC. This encodes CASSEGQGEYNEQFF.

This sequence joins TRBV5-1 and TRBJ1-5, with D uncertain. V lost 7 bases and J 6 bases, leaving 20 bases between the germline ends. From germline, CDR1 is SGHRS and CDR2 YFSETQ. The CDR3 is 15 residues long. The CDR3 loop reads CASRMTPTGSQPQHF. DNA of the CDR3: TGCGCCAGCCGGATGACTCCCACGGGGAGTCAGCCCCAGCATTTT.

The table lists this clone with a few counts. The sample contains more than one DNA sequence encoding this CDR3. The chain has TRBV7-2 and TRBJ2-1, with D perhaps TRBD1 (6 bases). Deletions cut 2 bases from V and 5 bases from J, with 10 bases between. The CDR3 is made up of 14 amino acids. The germline V gene encodes CDR1 SGHTA and CDR2 FQGNSA. The DNA for the CDR3 is TGTGCCAGCAGCTTACGGCAGGGGAACAATGAGCAGTTCTTC. Amino acids: CASSLRQGNNEQFF.

In its sample, this clone was seen a few times. The chain is built from TRBV12-5 and TRBJ2-1; 7 bases line up with TRBD1. The germline V gene has CDR1 LGHNT and CDR2 FRNRAP. With V trimmed by 2 bases and J by 3 bases, 16 bases remained unmatched. This CDR3 has 19 residues. The chain's CDR3 is CASGLRGPTGVEGYNEQFF. CDR3 bases: TGTGCTAGTGGTTTGAGGGGCCCCACAGGGGTCGAGGGCTACAATGAGCAGTTCTTC. The full variable domain, completed using reference TRBV12-5 and TRBJ2-1, is DARVTQTPRHKVTEMGQEVTMRCQPILGHNTVFWYRQTMMQGLELLAYFRNRAPLDDSGMPKDRFSAEMPDATLATLKIQPSEPRDSAVYFCASGLRGPTGVEGYNEQFFGPGTRLTVL.

On this clone itself: Other DNA sequences of this sample code for an identical CDR3. The J gene is TRBJ2-5, the V gene TRBV18; no definite D call. Germline lookup yields CDR1 KGHSH and CDR2 LQKENI. This CDR3 has 12 residues. The V gene lost 3 bases and the J gene lost 1 base, with 3 bases spanning the gap. The CDR3 protein is CASSPSQETQYF. CDR3 bases: TGTGCCAGCTCACCGAGCCAAGAGACCCAGTACTTC.

The chain links TRBV6-2 or TRBV6-3 to TRBJ1-5, with TRBD1 as a possible D gene (5 bases). This CDR3 has 14 residues. V was cut by 5 bases and J by 3 bases, with 11 bases left in between. The germline CDR1 and CDR2 sequences are MNHEY and SVGEGT. For the CDR3, the DNA is TGTGCCAGCAGTAATCGACAGTTCAATCAGCCCCAGCATTTT. It translates to CASSNRQFNQPQHF.

The chain links TRBV5-1 to TRBJ2-7, with D possibly TRBD1 on 5 matching bases. Trimming took off 1 base at V and 7 bases at J, with 18 bases between the two ends. The CDR3 length is 15 residues. Germline V gives CDR1 SGHRS, CDR2 YFSETQ. The DNA for the CDR3 is TGCGCCAGCAGCTTGTTTTCTGGACAAGGTAGAGAGCAGTACTTC. Amino acid sequence: CASSLFSGQGREQYF.

The CDR3 DNA follows: TGTGCCAGCAGCCTCCGACGAGGTTCACCCCTCCACTTT. This codes for CASSLRRGSPLHF. The chain uses TRBV7-3 and TRBJ1-6, with D unclear. CDR1 SGHTA and CDR2 FQGTGA come from the germline V gene. The CDR3 has 13 amino acids. Trimming took 5 bases from V and 9 from J, leaving 11 bases between them.

This rearrangement joins TRBV28 to TRBJ1-5; 8 nucleotides align to TRBD1. With V trimmed by 5 bases and J by 5 bases, 5 bases remained unmatched. The CDR3 is made up of 14 amino acids. CDR1 and CDR2 (germline): MDHEN, SYDVKM. CDR3 loop: CASSGGQGDQPQHF. Written as DNA, the CDR3 is TGTGCCAGCAGTGGAGGACAGGGTGATCAGCCCCAGCATTTT.

V and J are TRBV16 and TRBJ1-3, with D unclear. Trimming shortened V by 0 bases and J by 0 bases, and 9 bases separated the two germline ends. CDR1 and CDR2 from the germline V gene are KGHSY and FQNENV. CDR3 length: 16 amino acids. The CDR3 loop reads CASSQSSSPSGNTIYF. The CDR3 DNA follows: TGTGCCAGCAGCCAATCTAGCAGTCCCTCTGGAAACACCATATATTTT.

The chain carries TRBV6-1 and TRBJ2-1, with D unresolved. CDR1 is MNHNS and CDR2 is SASEGT in the germline V gene. This CDR3 region has 14 residues. Trimming shortened V by 1 base and J by 4 bases, and 8 bases separated the two germline ends. In DNA form, the CDR3 reads TGTGCCAGCAGTGAAGTAGCTGGTTACAATGAGCAGTTCTTC. Protein sequence: CASSEVAGYNEQFF.

The chain is built from TRBV28 and TRBJ1-2, with D hard to call. Germline V gene data show CDR1 as MDHEN and CDR2 as SYDVKM. Trimming took off 3 bases at V and 4 bases at J, with 9 bases between the two ends. The CDR3 totals 13 residues. CDR3 nucleotides: TGTGCCAGCAGTTTCTCAGTGATCTATGGCTACACCTTC. Translation gives CASSFSVIYGYTF.